This T cell receptor (beta chain) was obtained from a study of control samples from healthy donors and cancer patients. Method: immunoSEQ multiplex PCR; TCRdb's copy keeps in-frame clones and lacks some. The sample yields some 74,000 clones, 88% seen once. V trimming: 8 bases; J trimming: 5 bases; junction bases outside the gene matches: 12. The CDR3 extends over 15 amino acids. Germline-derived CDR1 and CDR2 are MNHNY and SVGAGI (reference sequence). The TCR originated in a woman between 50 and 59 years old in good health. Sequencing input: blood. The chain links TRBV6-6 to TRBJ2-3; TRBD2 matches at 8 bases. CDR3 protein: CASRTPGGARDTQYF. The CDR3 DNA reads TGTGCCAGCCGTACCCCCGGGGGGGCCAGAGATACGCAGTATTTT.